The TCR beta chain described here comes from a study of cytomegalovirus exposure and HLA in healthy donors. Whole-study findings and limits: CMV serostatus was the only recorded immune exposure for donors. V- and J-gene trimming of TCR beta was linked (in a later analysis) to a missense DCLRE1C variant. The likely origin of a cluster of highly shared sequence variants was a sequencing artifact.

The table lists this clone with a few counts. Its antigen is currently unknown. The V gene's germline CDR1 is SGHDT and CDR2 YYEEEE. The CDR3 sequence is 15 residues long. Unmatched junction bases numbered 4, after V lost 4 bases and J lost 2 bases. The PCR was carried out with 60 Vbeta primers and 13 Jbeta primers. Generated by immunoSEQ multiplex PCR, the TCRdb table keeps only in-frame clones and is missing some. The data contain some 210,000 clones, 77% of them singletons. The source material was PBMCs. This clonotype was sampled from a woman between 25 and 40 years old in good health and CMV-seropositive. The chain combines TRBV5-6 with TRBJ1-4; 8 positions match TRBD1. CDR3 sequence (DNA): TGTGCCAGCAGCGCGGGGACAGGCACTAATGAAAAACTGTTTTTT. It is translated as CASSAGTGTNEKLFF.